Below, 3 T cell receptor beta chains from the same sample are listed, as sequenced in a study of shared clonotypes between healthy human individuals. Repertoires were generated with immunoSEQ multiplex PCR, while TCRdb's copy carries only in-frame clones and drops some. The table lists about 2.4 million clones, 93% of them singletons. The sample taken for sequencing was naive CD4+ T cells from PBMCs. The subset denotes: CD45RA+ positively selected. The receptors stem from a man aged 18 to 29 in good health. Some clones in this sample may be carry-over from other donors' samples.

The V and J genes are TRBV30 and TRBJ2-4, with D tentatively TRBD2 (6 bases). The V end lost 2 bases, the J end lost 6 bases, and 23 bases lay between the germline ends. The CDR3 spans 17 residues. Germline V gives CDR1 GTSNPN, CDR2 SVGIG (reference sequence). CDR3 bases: TGTGCCTGGAGTCCCCGACGCTCGACTAGAGCAACAAACATTCAGTACTTC. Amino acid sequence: CAWSPRRSTRATNIQYF. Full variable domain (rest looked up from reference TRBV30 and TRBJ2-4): SQTIHQWPATLVQPVGSPLSLECTVEGTSNPNLYWYRQAAGRGLQLLFYSVGIGQISSEVPQNLSASRPQDRQFILSSKKLLLSDSGFYLCAWSPRRSTRATNIQYFGAGTRLSVL.

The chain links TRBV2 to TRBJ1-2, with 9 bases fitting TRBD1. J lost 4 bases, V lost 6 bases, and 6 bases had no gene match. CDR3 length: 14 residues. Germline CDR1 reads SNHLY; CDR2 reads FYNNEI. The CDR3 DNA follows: TGTGCCAGCAGATCCGGGACAGGGCCCTATGGCTACACCTTC. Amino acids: CASRSGTGPYGYTF.

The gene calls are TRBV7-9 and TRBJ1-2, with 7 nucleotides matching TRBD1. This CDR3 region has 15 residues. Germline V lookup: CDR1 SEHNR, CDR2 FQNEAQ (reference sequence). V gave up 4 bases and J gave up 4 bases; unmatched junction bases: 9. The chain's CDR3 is CASSSSQGGGYGYTF. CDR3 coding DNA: TGTGCCAGCAGCTCAAGCCAGGGGGGCGGCTATGGCTACACCTTC.